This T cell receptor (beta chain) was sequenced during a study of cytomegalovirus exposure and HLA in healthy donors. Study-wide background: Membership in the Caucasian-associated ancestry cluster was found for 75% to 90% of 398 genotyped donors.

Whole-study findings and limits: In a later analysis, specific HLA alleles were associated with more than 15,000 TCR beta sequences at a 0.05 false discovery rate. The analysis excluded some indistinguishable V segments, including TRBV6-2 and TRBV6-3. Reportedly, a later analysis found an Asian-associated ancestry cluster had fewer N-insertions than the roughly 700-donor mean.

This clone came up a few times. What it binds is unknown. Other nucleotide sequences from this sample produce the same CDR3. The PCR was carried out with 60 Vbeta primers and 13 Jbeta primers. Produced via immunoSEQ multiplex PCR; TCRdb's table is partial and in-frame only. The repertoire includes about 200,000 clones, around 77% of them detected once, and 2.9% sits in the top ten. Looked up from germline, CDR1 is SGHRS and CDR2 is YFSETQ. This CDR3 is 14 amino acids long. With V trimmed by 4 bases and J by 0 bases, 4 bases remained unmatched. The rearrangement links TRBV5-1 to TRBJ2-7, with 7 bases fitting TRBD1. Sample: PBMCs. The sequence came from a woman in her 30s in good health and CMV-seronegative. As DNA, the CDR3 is TGCGCCAGCAGCCCCGGGGACAGCTCCTACGAGCAGTACTTC. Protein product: CASSPGDSSYEQYF.